What follows describes a single T cell receptor beta chain. The sample belongs to a study of glioma-infiltrating T cells after dendritic cell vaccination. Across the study: The vaccine used monocyte-derived dendritic cells pulsed overnight with autologous tumor lysate. Patients received three intradermal dendritic cell vaccine injections at biweekly intervals.

Germline assignment: CDR1 MNHNS and CDR2 SASEGT. This CDR3 comprises 15 residues. Trimming removed 4 bases from V and 1 base from J; junction bases left unmatched: 0. Specified time point: after dendritic cell vaccination, including at tumor progression/relapse. Only patients with spare fresh-frozen tumor and over two years of follow-up were included. All glioblastoma patients lacked an isocitrate dehydrogenase mutation. The method was immunoSEQ multiplex PCR; TCRdb's version includes in-frame clones alone and lacks a portion of them. The table shows fewer than 70,000 clones, with over 75% occurring only once.

The clonotype was recovered from a human donor with glioblastoma. This chain links TRBV6-1 with TRBJ2-2, with 10 bases identical to TRBD2. The sequencing used blood, collected after dendritic cell vaccination. CDR3 sequence (DNA): TGTGCCAGCAGTGGACTAGCGGGGAACACCGGGGAGCTGTTTTTT. It codes for CASSGLAGNTGELFF.